The T cell receptor beta chain under discussion was sequenced for a study of T-cell memory formation after mild COVID-19. On the study more broadly: Largely donor-specific sequence clusters came from a couple of donors. Broader study findings: Pre-infection memory held some responding clones, suggesting pre-existing cross-reactive T cells responded.

Regarding this clonotype: The antigen is not known.

TCRdb fed the 5' RACE reads into MiXCR, producing one record per CDR3 protein. The sample consists of about 430,000 distinct CDR3 sequences, about a sixth of them appearing once. Germline V lookup: CDR1 LGHNA, CDR2 YSLEER. Between the trimmed V and J ends, which lost 0 bases and 2 bases, there was a span of 10 bases. The length of the CDR3 is 16 residues. This TCR came from a young man who had mild COVID-19 (a few samples of this study predate the infection). Cell type and time point are not known. Sequencing was done on a sample of PBMCs or a T cell subset sorted from them (not recorded which). The chain is built from TRBV4-3 and TRBJ1-4; no definite D call. Here the CDR3 DNA reads TGCGCCAGCAGCCAAGAGGGGTCTGCGACTAATGAAAAACTGTTTTTT. Translation gives CASSQEGSATNEKLFF.